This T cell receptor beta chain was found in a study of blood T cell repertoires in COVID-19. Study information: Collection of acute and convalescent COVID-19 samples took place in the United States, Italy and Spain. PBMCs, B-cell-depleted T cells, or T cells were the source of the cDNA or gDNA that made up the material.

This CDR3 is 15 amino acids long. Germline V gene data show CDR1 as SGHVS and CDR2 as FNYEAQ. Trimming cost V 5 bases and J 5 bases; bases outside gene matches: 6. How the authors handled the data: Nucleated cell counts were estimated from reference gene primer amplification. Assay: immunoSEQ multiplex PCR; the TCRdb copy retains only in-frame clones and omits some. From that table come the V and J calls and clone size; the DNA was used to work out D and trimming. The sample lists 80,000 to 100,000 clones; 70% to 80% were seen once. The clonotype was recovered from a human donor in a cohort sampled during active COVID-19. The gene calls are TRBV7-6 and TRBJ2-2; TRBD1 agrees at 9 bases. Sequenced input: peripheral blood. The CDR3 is CASSLLGTGTGELFF. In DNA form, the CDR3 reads TGTGCCAGCAGCCTCCTGGGGACAGGGACCGGGGAGCTGTTTTTT.